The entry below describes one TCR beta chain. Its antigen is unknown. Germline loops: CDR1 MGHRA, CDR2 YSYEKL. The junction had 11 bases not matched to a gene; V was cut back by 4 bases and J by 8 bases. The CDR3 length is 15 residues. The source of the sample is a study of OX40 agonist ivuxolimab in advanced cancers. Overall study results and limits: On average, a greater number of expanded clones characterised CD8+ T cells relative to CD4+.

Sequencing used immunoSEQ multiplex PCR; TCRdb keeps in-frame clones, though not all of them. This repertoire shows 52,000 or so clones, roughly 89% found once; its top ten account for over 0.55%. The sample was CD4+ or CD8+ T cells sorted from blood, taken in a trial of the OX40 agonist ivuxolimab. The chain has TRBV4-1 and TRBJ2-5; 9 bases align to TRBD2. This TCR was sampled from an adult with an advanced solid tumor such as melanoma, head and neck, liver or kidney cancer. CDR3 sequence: CASSRTGLAGATQYF. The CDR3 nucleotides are TGCGCCAGCAGCCGGACGGGACTAGCCGGCGCAACCCAGTACTTC.